The 12 T cell receptor beta chains reported below all come from one sample, sequenced in a study of regulatory T cells in long-lasting Graves disease. The TCR beta library used iRepertoire HTBI primers with Arm-PCR amplification of CDR3. TCRdb ran MiXCR on the multiplex PCR reads and lists one entry per CDR3 protein. Of hundreds of thousands of distinct CDR3 sequences in the sample, about 32% were seen once. Time point reported: persistent/refractory GD, antithyroid drugs over 5 years with positive TRAb. Construction of the TCR library relied on RNA isolated from PBMCs. The source material was peripheral blood mononuclear cells (PBMCs), sampled when the disease was refractory, from a patient treated with antithyroid drugs. The receptors originated from a female donor with Graves disease.

This clonotype was seen many times. V is TRBV6-1 and J is TRBJ2-7, with no clear D. There are 13 residues in the CDR3. Germline V CDR1 and CDR2: MNHNS, SASEGT. V lost 4 bases and J 3 bases, leaving 10 bases between the germline ends. The CDR3 bases are TGTGCCAGCAGTGTAGTTGTGAACTACGAGCAGTACTTC. This codes for CASSVVVNYEQYF.

This rearrangement joins TRBV3-1 to TRBJ1-6; no clear D. Germline V gives CDR1 LGHDT, CDR2 YNNKEL (reference sequence). Trimming removed 1 base at V and 10 bases at J, with 11 bases between. The CDR3 totals 14 residues. This chain's CDR3 is CASSQVWGESPLHF. The CDR3 DNA reads TGTGCCAGCAGCCAAGTGTGGGGTGAGTCACCCCTCCACTTT.

This clonotype was counted between two and nine times. V is TRBV25-1 and J is TRBJ1-2; D perhaps matches TRBD1 (6 bases). There are 13 residues in the CDR3. The germline CDR1 and CDR2 sequences are MGHDK and SYGVNS. The V and J ends lost 4 bases and 8 bases respectively, with 14 bases between them. CDR3 coding DNA: TGTGCCAGCAGTGCTAGAGGGGGGAGAGGCTACACCTTC. Translated: CASSARGGRGYTF.

This clonotype appeared many times. The rearrangement uses TRBV28 and TRBJ1-1, with no clear D. Germline V gives CDR1 MDHEN, CDR2 SYDVKM. V was trimmed by 4 bases and J by 5 bases, leaving 8 bases between them. The CDR3 extends over 12 amino acids. This CDR3 is CASSSIRTEAFF. The CDR3 region has the DNA TGTGCCAGCAGTTCCATAAGGACTGAAGCTTTCTTT.

The V call is TRBV5-1, the J call TRBJ2-7, with 10 positions matching TRBD2. The trim removed 0 bases at V and 4 bases at J, leaving 7 bases unmatched. Per the germline V gene, CDR1 is SGHRS and CDR2 is YFSETQ. This CDR3 is built from 16 residues. The CDR3 here is CASSLVWASGSYEQYF. The DNA of the CDR3 is TGCGCCAGCAGCTTGGTATGGGCTAGCGGGAGTTACGAGCAGTACTTC.

This clonotype was observed a handful of times. The chain links TRBV5-1 to TRBJ2-2; tentative D call: TRBD1 (6 bases). CDR3 length equals 14 residues. Germline CDR1 is SGHRS and CDR2 is YFSETQ. Trimming pared 5 bases from V and 8 bases from J, leaving 16 bases between. The CDR3 reads CASSRDMGDGELFF. The CDR3 bases are TGCGCCAGCAGTAGGGACATGGGAGATGGGGAGCTGTTTTTT.

This clonotype was recorded a few times. This sequence joins TRBV7-2 and TRBJ1-5; D possibly corresponds to TRBD1 (6 bases). Germline assignment: CDR1 SGHTA and CDR2 FQGNSA. The CDR3 is made up of 17 amino acids. Trimming shortened V by 5 bases and J by 4 bases, and 21 bases separated the two germline ends. In DNA form, the CDR3 reads TGTGCCAGCAGCGCCCAGCGGGCGGGGGCACGGAATCAGCCCCAGCATTTT. This codes for CASSAQRAGARNQPQHF.

This clonotype has just a few counts. This sequence joins TRBV5-1 and TRBJ1-1; possibly TRBD1 for D (5 bases). The CDR3 is made up of 17 amino acids. Germline-derived CDR1 and CDR2 are SGHRS and YFSETQ. Deletions cut 3 bases from V and 0 bases from J, with 18 bases between. The CDR3, as DNA: TGCGCCAGCAGCTCGAAGGATGGAGCAGGGCTGAACACTGAAGCTTTCTTT. Translation: CASSSKDGAGLNTEAFF.

The chain employs TRBV3-1 and TRBJ1-3; TRBD1 might be the D (5 bases). The CDR3 covers 16 residues. The ends were cut back, 1 base at V and 2 bases at J, with 12 bases in the middle. Germline V gives CDR1 LGHDT, CDR2 YNNKEL (reference sequence). The CDR3 DNA sequence: TGTGCCAGCAGCCAAGTGACAGACCTTACTGGAAACACCATATATTTT. Translation gives CASSQVTDLTGNTIYF.

The sample holds many counts of this clonotype. DNA for the CDR3: TGTGCCAGCAGTCAGGACACCTACGAGCAGTACTTC. Protein: CASSQDTYEQYF. V is TRBV2 and J is TRBJ2-7, with D maybe TRBD1 (5 bases). The V and J ends lost 5 bases and 2 bases respectively, with 7 bases between them. The CDR3 contains 12 residues. The germline V gene has CDR1 SNHLY and CDR2 FYNNEI. Full variable domain (rest looked up from reference TRBV2 and TRBJ2-7): EPEVTQTPSHQVTQMGQEVILRCVPISNHLYFYWYRQILGQKVEFLVSFYNNEISEKSEIFDDQFSVERPDGSNFTLKIRSTKLEDSAMYFCASSQDTYEQYFGPGTRLTVT.

The chain has TRBV13 and TRBJ1-2; D call uncertain. Trimming left V 2 bases short and J 3 bases short, with 10 bases between. The CDR3 contains 14 residues. Germline V gives CDR1 PRHDT, CDR2 FYEKMQ (reference sequence). The CDR3 coding sequence is TGTGCCAGCAGCTTATCAACAGCCTACTATGGCTACACCTTC. Translated, it gives CASSLSTAYYGYTF.

This clonotype was counted a few times. DNA of the CDR3: TGTGCCAGCAGCGAATCCGGGACAGGGCTTAAAGCTTTCTTT. Its translation is CASSESGTGLKAFF. The genes are TRBV9 and TRBJ1-1; 9 nucleotides align to TRBD1. Per germline, CDR1 SGDLS and CDR2 YYNGEE. V lost 3 bases and J lost 9; bases outside the gene matches: 9. The CDR3 consists of 14 residues. Complete variable domain (other parts from reference TRBV9 and TRBJ1-1): DSGVTQTPKHLITATGQRVTLRCSPRSGDLSVYWYQQSLDQGLQFLIQYYNGEERAKGNILERFSAQQFPDLHSELNLSSLELGDSALYFCASSESGTGLKAFFGQGTRLTVV.